This T cell receptor beta chain appears in the sequencing data of a study of beta chain features in type 1 diabetes. The overall study: The study found patients and healthy donors alike in age, gender and cell yields. Findings and caveats of the study: Shortening of TCRB CDR3s, moderate but significant, appeared in all four CD4+ subsets of Type 1 diabetes patients. TCRB rearrangement may or may not be influenced by HLA type; here this remained unresolved.

Trimming took 1 base from V and 3 from J; bases not matched to a gene: 2. The CDR3 loop spans 14 amino acids. Germline V gene lookup returns CDR1 GTSNPN and CDR2 SVGIG (reference sequence). On this clone: Its antigen remains unidentified.

Sequencing targeted expressed TCRB transcripts, as all isolated RNA had been reverse transcribed. The table came from immunoSEQ multiplex PCR; TCRdb's copy has only in-frame clones and leaves some out. Among 300,000 to 450,000 clones listed, roughly 12% were seen once. Around 110 mL of blood, on average, came from one heparinised draw per donor. This clonotype was obtained from a woman between 18 and 29 years old with type 1 diabetes. The sample taken for sequencing was naive CD4+ T cells from blood. The chain has TRBV30 and TRBJ2-3; 9 bases fit TRBD2. The CDR3 loop is CAWSDGLATDTQYF. The CDR3 DNA reads TGTGCCTGGAGTGACGGACTAGCGACAGATACGCAGTATTTT. The full variable domain, in which reference TRBV30 and TRBJ2-3 provide the parts outside the CDR3, is SQTIHQWPATLVQPVGSPLSLECTVEGTSNPNLYWYRQAAGRGLQLLFYSVGIGQISSEVPQNLSASRPQDRQFILSSKKLLLSDSGFYLCAWSDGLATDTQYFGPGTRLTVL.